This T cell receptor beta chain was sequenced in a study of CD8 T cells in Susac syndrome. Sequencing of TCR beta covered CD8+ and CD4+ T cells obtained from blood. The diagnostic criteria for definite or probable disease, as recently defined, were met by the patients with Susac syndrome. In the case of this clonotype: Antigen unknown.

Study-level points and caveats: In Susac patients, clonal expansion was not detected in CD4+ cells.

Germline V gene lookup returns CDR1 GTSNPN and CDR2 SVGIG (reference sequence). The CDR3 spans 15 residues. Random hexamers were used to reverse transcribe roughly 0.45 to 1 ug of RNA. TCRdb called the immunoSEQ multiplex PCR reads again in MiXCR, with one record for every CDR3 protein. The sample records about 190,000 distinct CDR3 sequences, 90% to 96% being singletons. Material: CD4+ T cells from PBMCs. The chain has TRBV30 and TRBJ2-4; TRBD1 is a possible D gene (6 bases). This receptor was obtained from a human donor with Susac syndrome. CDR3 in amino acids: CAGQSLTLAKNIQYF. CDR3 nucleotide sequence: TGTGCGGGACAAAGCCTCACCCTAGCCAAAAACATTCAGTACTTC. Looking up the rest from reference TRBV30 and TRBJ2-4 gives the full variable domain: SQTIHQWPATLVQPVGSPLSLECTVEGTSNPNLYWYRQAAGRGLQLLFYSVGIGQISSEVPQNLSASRPQDRQFILSSKKLLLSDSGFYLCAGQSLTLAKNIQYFGAGTRLSVL.